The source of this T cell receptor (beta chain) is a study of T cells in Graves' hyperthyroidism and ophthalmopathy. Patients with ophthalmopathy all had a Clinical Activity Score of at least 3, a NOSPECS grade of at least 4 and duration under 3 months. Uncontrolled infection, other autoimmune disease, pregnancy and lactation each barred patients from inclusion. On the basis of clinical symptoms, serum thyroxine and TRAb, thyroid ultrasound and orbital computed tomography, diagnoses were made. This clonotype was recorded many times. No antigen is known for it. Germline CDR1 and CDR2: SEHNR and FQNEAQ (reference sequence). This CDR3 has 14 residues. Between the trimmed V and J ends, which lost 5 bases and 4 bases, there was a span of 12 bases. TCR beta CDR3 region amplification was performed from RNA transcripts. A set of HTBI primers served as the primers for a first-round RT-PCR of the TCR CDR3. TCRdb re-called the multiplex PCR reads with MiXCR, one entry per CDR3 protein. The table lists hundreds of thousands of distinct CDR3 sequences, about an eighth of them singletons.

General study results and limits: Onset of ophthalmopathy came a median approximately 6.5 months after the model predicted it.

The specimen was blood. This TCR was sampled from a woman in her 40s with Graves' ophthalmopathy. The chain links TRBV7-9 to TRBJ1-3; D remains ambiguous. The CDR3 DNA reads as TGTGCCAGCAGCGCGACACGAATCGGAAACACCATATATTTT. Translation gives CASSATRIGNTIYF.